This T cell receptor beta chain was captured by sequencing in a study of T cell clusters in autoimmune cytopenias. Study as a whole: A median of about 54,000 TRB reads per sample yielded a median around 2,500 distinct clonotypes. Findings and limits, study-wide: Comparing secondary cytopenia with chronic lymphocytic leukemia showed no cluster-lack signature, apparently masked by lymphoma repertoire.

The germline CDR1 and CDR2 sequences are MDHEN and SYDVKM. The CDR3 loop spans 14 amino acids. Each sample's input was about 250 ng genomic DNA, 40,000 or so genome equivalents. TRB was amplified by touch-down multiplex PCR, primer pools A and B combined. TCRdb re-called the multiplex PCR reads and catalogs CDR3 proteins one per entry, DNA excluded. The table counts 10,000 to 11,000 distinct CDR3 sequences; approximately 4.8% lies in the top ten. About this clonotype itself: What it binds is unknown.

The same data also went into a second study, on T cell repertoires in aging, cancer and after chemotherapy. From that study: No conclusions about immunological memory after chemotherapy can be drawn from the repertoire data.

The material sequenced was peripheral blood. This TCR was sampled from a human donor in good health. The V and J genes are TRBV28 and TRBJ1-5; TCRdb selects TRBD1, and the lack of DNA leaves this call unchecked. The chain's CDR3 is CASRTGGSNQPQHF.